A single sample gave rise to the 4 T cell receptor beta chains below, sequenced in a study of cytomegalovirus exposure and HLA in healthy donors. It was with 60 Vbeta and 13 Jbeta primers that the PCR ran. The table came from immunoSEQ multiplex PCR; TCRdb's copy has only in-frame clones and leaves some out. The sample lists fewer than 150,000 clones, around 77% seen once, with 1% to 1.5% in the top ten. Material: PBMCs. Every receptor here comes from a man in his fifties in good health and CMV-seronegative.

The V call is TRBV19, the J call TRBJ1-5, with 7 nucleotides matching TRBD1. CDR1 and CDR2 from the germline V gene are LNHDA and SQIVND (reference sequence). The CDR3 loop spans 15 amino acids. Germline trimming cut 5 bases from V and 7 bases from J; bases unmatched to any gene: 11. CDR3 nucleotides: TGTGCCAGTAGTGGACGACAGGGACGAGTGCAGCCCCAGCATTTT. Translating gives CASSGRQGRVQPQHF.

This rearrangement joins TRBV6-1 to TRBJ2-3; 10 bases match TRBD1. The CDR3 loop spans 15 amino acids. Trimming took 7 bases from V and 7 from J; bases not matched to a gene: 11. Germline assignment: CDR1 MNHNS and CDR2 SASEGT. CDR3 loop: CASTHGGTGVYTQYF. The DNA of the CDR3 is TGTGCCAGCACCCACGGGGGGACAGGGGTTTATACGCAGTATTTT.

The CDR3 sequence is CASSIAASGISYNEQFF. Here the CDR3 DNA reads TGTGCCAGTAGTATAGCGGCTAGCGGGATTTCCTACAATGAGCAGTTCTTC. V usage is TRBV19 and J usage is TRBJ2-1; 9 nucleotides line up with TRBD2. The CDR3 covers 17 residues. CDR1 is LNHDA, CDR2 SQIVND, per germline (reference sequence). Unmatched junction bases numbered 5, after V lost 1 base and J lost 1 base.

The chain recombines TRBV7-2 with TRBJ1-3; unclear D gene. V was clipped by 0 bases and J by 0 bases, with 6 bases between them. This CDR3 region has 15 residues. Germline CDR1 reads SGHTA; CDR2 reads FQGNSA. CDR3 nucleotides: TGTGCCAGCAGCTTAGCGAGGGCCTCTGGAAACACCATATATTTT. The encoded protein is CASSLARASGNTIYF.